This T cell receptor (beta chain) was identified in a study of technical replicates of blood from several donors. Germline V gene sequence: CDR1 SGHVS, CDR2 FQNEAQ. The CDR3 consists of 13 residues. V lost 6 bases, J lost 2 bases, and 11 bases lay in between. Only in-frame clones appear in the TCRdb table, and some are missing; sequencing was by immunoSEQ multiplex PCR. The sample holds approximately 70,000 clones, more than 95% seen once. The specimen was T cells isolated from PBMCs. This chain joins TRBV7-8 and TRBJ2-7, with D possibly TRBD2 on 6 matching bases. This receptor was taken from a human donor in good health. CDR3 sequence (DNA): TGTGCCAGCAGTCGCTGGGAGGCCTACGAGCAGTACTTC. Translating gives CASSRWEAYEQYF.